This paragraph reports one T cell receptor beta chain. What it recognizes is unknown. One junction end disagrees with the germline gene, perhaps due to a read error. Germline V gene sequence: CDR1 SGHRS, CDR2 YFSETQ. The CDR3 contains 14 residues. This sample is drawn from a study of T cells and Merkel cell carcinoma outcomes. Findings of the study overall: In Merkel cell carcinoma, repertoire and T-cell density reportedly predicted outcomes.

Clones were read by immunoSEQ multiplex PCR, and TCRdb kept only the in-frame ones, dropping some. The sample records over a thousand clones, 75% to 95% being singletons. The sequenced sample consisted of tumor tissue from Merkel cell carcinoma. This TCR was sampled from a human donor with Merkel cell carcinoma. The rearrangement links TRBV5-1 to TRBJ1-1; D is possibly TRBD1 (6 bases). The CDR3, as DNA: TGCGCCAACAGCACGACTACCGGGACAAGTGAAGCTTTCTTT. It yields the protein CANSTTTGTSEAFF. Using reference TRBV5-1 and TRBJ1-1 for the parts outside the CDR3, the full variable domain is KAGVTQTPRYLIKTRGQQVTLSCSPISGHRSVSWYQQTPGQGLQFLFEYFSETQRNKGNFPGRFSGRQFSNSRSEMNVSTLELGDSALYLCANSTTTGTSEAFFGQGTRLTVV.